One T cell receptor (beta chain) is described in this entry. The sample is drawn from a study of blood T cell repertoires in COVID-19. Overall study: Acute-phase and convalescent COVID-19 samples originated in the United States, Italy and Spain.

Enrollment of patients from Seattle took place during active infection, with longitudinal follow-up. Authors' processing steps: The assay estimated nucleated cells by amplifying reference gene primers. The assay was immunoSEQ multiplex PCR, and TCRdb's table has in-frame clones only and misses some. Clone size and V and J calls were adopted from that table, with D and trimming inferred from the DNA. Of roughly 100,000 clones listed, over 85% were seen once; the top ten hold more than 1.5%. The CDR3 sequence is 13 residues long. Between the trimmed V and J ends, which lost 6 bases and 3 bases, there was a span of 11 bases.

This sequence joins TRBV12-3 or TRBV12-4 and TRBJ1-2, with no clear D. Sequencing was carried out using peripheral blood. This TCR was recovered from a woman aged 50 to 65 with COVID-19, enrolled during active disease. CDR3 sequence: CASSLVRDYGYTF. The CDR3 DNA reads TGTGCCAGCAGCCTTGTGAGGGACTATGGCTACACCTTC.